This TCR beta chain was recovered during a study of T-cell memory formation after mild COVID-19 (dated by TCRdb to about 2021). For the study in its entirety: Most TCR sequence clusters were specific to one of the two donors. In two donors, T-cell clones that expanded and contracted after mild COVID-19 were followed by sequencing TCRalpha and TCRbeta repertoires longitudinally. Two young, previously healthy adult volunteers made up the cohort, one male and one female. Results and caveats for the whole study, not just this receptor: Some responding clones were found in pre-infection memory, which suggests that pre-existing cross-reactive memory T cells took part in the SARS-CoV-2 response. The study included only a couple of mild cases, and larger cohorts that include severe cases with pre-infection samples were judged to be necessary. From day 15 to 85, contracting clones showed balanced CD4/CD8 phenotypes, whereas a second wave of clones that expanded from day 15 to 37 leaned towards CD4+. SARS-CoV-2 specificity was not confirmed for the second-wave clones peaking on day 37. Contracting CD4+ clones appeared mostly in the CM and EM memory subsets, whereas CD8+ clones were enriched in EMRA.

This clonotype was observed many times. It lacks a known antigen. Per-base quality was not reported, and no clone a single base away is much larger than it. Sequencer: Illumina NovaSeq 6000. TCRalpha and TCRbeta cDNA libraries were constructed by 5'RACE with constant-segment primers, with sample barcodes and unique molecular identifiers being introduced. RNA was extracted from every sample with Trizol reagent. Library amplification was performed in two PCR steps, and a second sample barcode and Illumina TruSeq adapters were introduced in the second step. Libraries were sequenced on an Illumina NovaSeq with 2 x 150 bp paired-end reads. The original methods were these. The reads were demultiplexed and collapsed into UMI-guided consensus sequences using migec v1.2.7. Using mixcr v2.1.11, UMI consensuses were aligned to TRA and TRB V and J templates and then assembled into clonotypes. Expanded or contracted clonotypes were those called significant by both edgeR and NoisET, with noise models trained on biological replicates. For edgeR calls, the cutoffs were a false discovery rate-adjusted p below 0.01 and a log2 fold-change threshold of 1. As an exploratory analysis of dynamics, max-normalized trajectories of the 1000 most abundant clonotypes were examined by PCA with hierarchical clustering. The CD4 or CD8 phenotype of responding clones was assigned using the separately sequenced CD4+ and CD8+ repertoires. The public reads were reanalyzed by TCRdb: fastp trimming at Q25, MiXCR alignment, in-frame beta chains only. One record per CDR3 amino acid sequence lists the most common genes and DNA. TCRdb's processing, not the study's, gives the V and J calls here. Here the sample has 470,000 or so distinct CDR3 sequences; roughly 18% occur a single time. The ten biggest clones cover 20% to 25% of the sample.

Including cysteine and phenylalanine, the CDR3 has 11 amino acids. Only the CDR3 region is kept as DNA, spanning 33 bases read in frame from base 1. Reading the germline V gene (reference sequence) gives CDR1 DFQATT and CDR2 SNEGSKA. Trimming removed 3 bases from V and 7 bases from J; the gene matches leave 0 bases unexplained. Ficoll-Paque density gradient centrifugation was the method used to isolate PBMCs. The sequence is built from TRBV20-1 and TRBJ2-4, with TRBD2 identical over 7 junction bases. The TCR was taken from a man in his late teens or twenties who had mild COVID-19 (a few samples of this study predate the infection). The sample titles of this study are shuffled in the database, so cell type and time point are left out; the donor was told from shared clones. Sequencing used PBMCs or a T cell subset sorted from them (not recorded which). This receptor has the CDR3 CSARGGNIQYF. The bases are TGCAGTGCTAGGGGGGGGAACATTCAGTACTTC.